This T cell receptor beta chain was sequenced during a study of cytomegalovirus exposure and HLA in healthy donors. Turning to the study itself: The 90 to 150 validation repertoires used a platform that matched the one used for the 550 to 800 first-cohort repertoires, as a later analysis reported.

The study, taken as a whole, reports: The TCR clusters that emerged in the first cohort tended, a later analysis found, to co-occur in the 110 or so validation repertoires.

Profiled with immunoSEQ multiplex PCR; TCRdb holds only in-frame clones, not every one. The table lists approximately 98,000 clones, around 85% of them singletons. CDR1 and CDR2 (germline): ENHRY, SYGVKD. CDR3 size: 15 residues. Trimming removed 7 bases at V and 2 bases at J, with 12 bases between. For this clone: The antigen is not known.

Sequencing was performed on PBMCs. V gene TRBV10-3 combines with J gene TRBJ2-6, with D unclear. This TCR came from a young woman in good health and CMV-seronegative. The DNA for the CDR3 is TGTGCCATCACTGGCGGAGTTACTGGGGCCAACGTCCTGACTTTC. Translation: CAITGGVTGANVLTF.